Each of the 10 T cell receptor beta chains below was sequenced from the same sample in a study of vaccination effects on CD4 cells after COVID-19. Antigens for these TCRs are unknown. Clones were sequenced by immunoSEQ multiplex PCR, and TCRdb holds only the in-frame ones, with some missing. The data contain some 46,000 clones, 76% of them singletons. When 10 to 11 days of culture had elapsed, CD4+ T cells were isolated. According to PCR results, the person was infected with SARS-CoV-2 between March and December 2020. Of the BNT162b2 and mRNA-1273 vaccines, participants received two doses of one or the other. The sequencing used CD4+ T cells from PBMCs cultured without peptide, collected after COVID-19 vaccination. These TCRs come from a human donor who had a prior SARS-CoV-2 infection.

Only a few counts were recorded for this clone. The rearrangement links TRBV7-9 to TRBJ2-1; D is possibly TRBD1 (6 bases). The germline V gene has CDR1 SEHNR and CDR2 FQNEAQ (reference sequence). The CDR3 contains 17 residues. Deletions cut 2 bases from V and 1 base from J, with 15 bases between. CDR3 loop: CASSLQLRTVSYNEQFF. For the CDR3, the DNA is TGTGCCAGCAGCTTACAGTTAAGGACAGTTTCCTACAATGAGCAGTTCTTC.

This clone was counted a few times. This chain uses TRBV18 with TRBJ2-1, with TRBD2 matching over 12 bases. The CDR3 loop spans 20 amino acids. Unmatched junction bases numbered 14, after V lost 3 bases and J lost 2 bases. Germline CDR1 reads KGHSH; CDR2 reads LQKENI. The CDR3 region is CASSPSLAGGGTLPYNEQFF. DNA for the CDR3: TGTGCCAGCTCACCCTCACTAGCGGGAGGTGGAACCCTGCCCTACAATGAGCAGTTCTTC.

This clone has more than one count but fewer than ten. This chain links TRBV13 with TRBJ2-5; D call uncertain. Germline-derived CDR1 and CDR2 are PRHDT and FYEKMQ (reference sequence). There are 13 residues in the CDR3. Trimming cost V 0 bases and J 5 bases, with 7 bases left between them. In nucleotides, the CDR3 is TGTGCCAGCAGCTTAGGTCGAGAGGAGACCCAGTACTTC. It specifies CASSLGREETQYF.

The chain combines TRBV11-2 with TRBJ2-7; no clear D. Germline V gene lookup returns CDR1 SGHAT and CDR2 FQNNGV. This CDR3 is 15 amino acids long. V shed 3 bases and J shed 0 bases, with 12 bases lying between them. DNA of the CDR3: TGTGCCAGCAGCTTTCGACCTCTCGCCTCCTACGAGCAGTACTTC. Translation gives CASSFRPLASYEQYF.

As regards this clone: Just one base apart from a much larger clone, this may be a read error. The chain has TRBV28 and TRBJ1-1; D is unresolved. Per the germline V gene, CDR1 is MDHEN and CDR2 is SYDVKM. V lost 7 bases and J 1 base, leaving 4 bases between the germline ends. The CDR3 is made up of 11 amino acids. The CDR3 coding sequence is TGTGCCAGCATAGGGAACACTGAAGCTTTCTTT. Residues: CASIGNTEAFF.

The rearrangement uses TRBV15 and TRBJ1-5, with D unresolved. The CDR3 covers 13 residues. Between the trimmed V and J ends, which lost 0 bases and 6 bases, there was a span of 6 bases. Germline V CDR1 and CDR2: LNHNV, YYDKDF (reference sequence). CDR3 sequence: CATSRDRSQPQHF. For the CDR3, the DNA is TGTGCCACCAGCAGAGATCGTAGTCAGCCCCAGCATTTT. Full variable domain (missing parts from reference TRBV15 and TRBJ1-5): DAMVIQNPRYQVTQFGKPVTLSCSQTLNHNVMYWYQQKSSQAPKLLFHYYDKDFNNEADTPDNFQSRRPNTSFCFLDIRSPGLGDTAMYLCATSRDRSQPQHFGDGTRLSIL.

The rearrangement links TRBV24-1 to TRBJ2-2; the match to TRBD2 covers 14 bases. From germline, CDR1 is KGHDR and CDR2 SFDVKD. The CDR3 length is 17 residues. Unmatched junction bases numbered 8, after V lost 4 bases and J lost 8 bases. This chain's CDR3 is CATSDPGLAGVSGELFF. The DNA of the CDR3 is TGTGCCACCAGTGACCCGGGACTAGCGGGAGTCAGTGGGGAGCTGTTTTTT.

The rearrangement joins TRBV2 to TRBJ2-5; D could derive from TRBD1 or TRBD2 (7 bases each). From germline, CDR1 is SNHLY and CDR2 FYNNEI. The CDR3 extends over 15 amino acids. Trimming removed 6 bases at V and 5 bases at J, with 19 bases between. In DNA, the CDR3 is TGTGCCAGCAGCGTCCAGACAGGGAGGGGTGAGACCCAGTACTTC. Protein sequence: CASSVQTGRGETQYF.

V is TRBV20-1 and J is TRBJ2-7; TRBD2 agrees at 11 bases. Germline assignment: CDR1 DFQATT and CDR2 SNEGSKA (reference sequence). The CDR3 length is 16 residues. V dropped 3 bases and J dropped 7; count of bases not matched to a gene: 14. CDR3 region: CSASPPDSGRGWEQYF. CDR3 bases: TGCAGTGCTAGTCCCCCAGATAGCGGGAGGGGCTGGGAGCAGTACTTC.

The rearrangement joins TRBV18 to TRBJ1-3, with D unclear. Trimming left V 3 bases short and J 0 bases short, with 12 bases between. The CDR3 extends over 16 amino acids. CDR1 is KGHSH, CDR2 LQKENI, per germline. This chain's CDR3 is CASSPISGLSGNTIYF. In nucleotides, the CDR3 is TGTGCCAGCTCACCGATTTCAGGCCTCTCTGGAAACACCATATATTTT.